This T cell receptor (beta chain) derives from a study of blood T cells in healthy people across ages. Using a J-beta primer mix together with a sample-barcoded 5' primer, a second PCR was run for roughly 6 to 12 cycles. TCRdb fed the 5' RACE reads into MiXCR, producing one record per CDR3 protein. This table holds approximately 1,700,000 distinct CDR3 sequences, 39% found once. This CDR3 is built from 17 residues. The V end was cut by 0 bases, the J end by 1 base, with 16 bases between. CDR1 is SGHDT and CDR2 is YYEEEE in the germline V gene. This chain joins TRBV5-6 and TRBJ2-5; D ambiguous. The receptor was isolated from a human donor in good health. The specimen was blood. The CDR3 region has the DNA TGTGCCAGCAGCTTGGCCTCCCAGACCTTAATCCAAGAGACCCAGTACTTC. Translated: CASSLASQTLIQETQYF.